The present T cell receptor beta chain was sequenced within a study of blood T cell repertoires in COVID-19. In the study overall: Some COVID-19 samples were acute and others convalescent; all came from the United States, Italy and Spain. PBMCs, B-cell-depleted T cells, or T cells provided the cDNA or gDNA that made up the material.

The J segment lost 2 bases and the V segment lost 7 bases, leaving 9 bases of the junction unmatched. The CDR3 sequence is 16 residues long. Germline CDR1 is LNHDA and CDR2 is SQIVND (reference sequence). Authors' data handling: From reference gene primer amplification, estimates of nucleated cell counts were derived. Some clones are missing from TCRdb's copy, which holds only in-frame ones; the method was immunoSEQ multiplex PCR. The V and J calls and clone size were taken over from that table, and D and trimming were inferred from the DNA. The sample has around 280,000 clones, about nine tenths seen once.

This clonotype was sampled from a woman aged 50 to 60 who had recovered from COVID-19. This rearrangement joins TRBV19 to TRBJ1-5; 9 bases fit TRBD1. Sequenced: peripheral blood. This CDR3 reads CASNLSRDRGNQPQHF. As DNA, the CDR3 is TGTGCCAGTAATCTTAGTCGGGACAGGGGCAATCAGCCCCAGCATTTT.